This is a list of T cell receptor beta chains from one sample in a study of blood T cells in healthy people across ages. MiXCR was run by TCRdb on the 5' RACE reads, yielding one entry per CDR3 protein. Seen here are hundreds of thousands of distinct CDR3 sequences, approximately 21% observed once, and the top ten hold around 3.4%. Sequences were obtained from blood. Source of these receptors: a man between 65 and 85 years old in good health. CDR3s include the opening cysteine and the closing phenylalanine or tryptophan. The D gene is left open where the match is weak. Not all rows give a size; the values are once, few, many and, for expanded clones, a class.

-	TRBV5-1	-	TRBJ2-4	CASSLGASAKNIQYF	TGCGCCAGCAGCTTGGGGGCTTCGGCCAAAAACATTCAGTACTTC
-	TRBV7-9	-	TRBJ2-3	CASTDTRASTDTQYF	TGTGCCAGCACTGACACGAGGGCTAGCACAGATACGCAGTATTTT
-	TRBV12-3/TRBV12-4	-	TRBJ1-1	CASSLVLYTEAFF	TGTGCCAGCAGTTTAGTGTTGTACACTGAAGCTTTCTTT
-	TRBV20-1	TRBD2	TRBJ2-4	CSAQELGRDENIQYF	TGCAGTGCCCAAGAGTTAGGGAGGGACGAAAACATTCAGTACTTC
few	TRBV29-1	TRBD1	TRBJ2-2	CSVGGQGAGELFF	TGCAGCGTGGGGGGACAGGGAGCCGGGGAGCTGTTTTTT
many	TRBV11-3	TRBD2	TRBJ2-1	CASSSTSGSEEFF	TGTGCCAGCAGTTCGACTAGCGGGAGTGAGGAGTTCTTC
-	TRBV18	-	TRBJ2-5	CASSLRSSSETQYF	TGTGCCAGCTCACTTAGGTCCAGCTCGGAGACCCAGTACTTC
-	TRBV6-2/TRBV6-3	-	TRBJ2-7	CASSYDGLLEQYF	TGTGCCAGCAGTTACGACGGACTACTCGAGCAGTACTTC
-	TRBV6-5	-	TRBJ2-1	CATRGRREQFF	TGTGCCACCCGGGGAAGGCGTGAGCAGTTCTTC
few	TRBV6-6	-	TRBJ2-7	CASSAYWAGEQYF	TGTGCCAGCAGTGCCTACTGGGCCGGCGAGCAGTACTTC
few	TRBV20-1	-	TRBJ2-2	CRSPVSGYTGELFF	TGCAGAAGCCCCGTCAGCGGATACACCGGGGAGCTGTTTTTT
-	TRBV2	TRBD1	TRBJ2-7	CASRPGQGSHEQYF	TGTGCCAGCAGACCCGGACAGGGTTCCCACGAGCAGTACTTC
few	TRBV7-2	-	TRBJ1-2	CASSFAATNYGYTF	TGTGCCAGCAGCTTCGCAGCTACTAACTATGGCTACACCTTC
-	TRBV3-1	TRBD2	TRBJ2-1	CASSPIGGRGHEQFF	TGTGCCAGCAGCCCCATTGGCGGGAGAGGCCATGAGCAGTTCTTC
once	TRBV5-1	TRBD1	TRBJ1-1	CASSRPGQGASMNTEAFF	TGCGCCAGCAGCCGTCCGGGACAGGGGGCGAGTATGAACACTGAAGCTTTCTTT
-	TRBV5-1	-	TRBJ2-2	CASSLAGGQTNTGELFF	TGCGCCAGCAGCTTGGCCGGGGGGCAGACGAACACCGGGGAGCTGTTTTTT
-	TRBV19	TRBD2	TRBJ2-1	CASSASGVNNEQFF	TGTGCCAGTAGTGCTAGCGGGGTGAACAATGAGCAGTTCTTC
-	TRBV20-1	-	TRBJ2-7	CSARTGLNSYEQYF	TGCAGTGCCCGAACAGGACTCAACTCCTACGAGCAGTACTTC
-	TRBV4-2	-	TRBJ2-1	CASSGRAGYNEQFF	TGTGCCAGCAGCGGCCGAGCGGGCTACAATGAGCAGTTCTTC
-	TRBV14	-	TRBJ2-3	CASSQVIERVADTQYF	TGTGCCAGCAGCCAAGTTATCGAGCGGGTAGCAGATACGCAGTATTTT
-	TRBV5-1	TRBD2	TRBJ2-5	CASSARLAGAETQYF	TGCGCCAGCAGCGCAAGACTAGCGGGAGCGGAGACCCAGTACTTC
few	TRBV4-3	-	TRBJ2-1	CASSQGSGSNRDNEQFF	TGCGCCAGCAGCCAAGGGTCGGGGAGTAACCGGGACAATGAGCAGTTCTTC
-	TRBV28	TRBD1	TRBJ2-2	CASSSQGANGELFF	TGTGCCAGCAGTTCCCAGGGGGCTAACGGGGAGCTGTTTTTT
few	TRBV4-3	TRBD2	TRBJ2-4	CASSQDRRAGGDIQYF	TGCGCCAGCAGCCAAGATCGTCGGGCGGGAGGAGACATTCAGTACTTC
-	TRBV5-1	-	TRBJ2-6	CASSLFQLTVSGANVLTF	TGCGCCAGCAGCTTGTTTCAACTTACAGTCTCTGGGGCCAACGTCCTGACTTTC
few	TRBV20-1	-	TRBJ2-3	CSARVASATDTQYF	TGCAGTGCTAGAGTTGCTTCGGCCACAGATACGCAGTATTTT
-	TRBV20-1	TRBD2	TRBJ2-7	CSARDLAGGHEQYF	TGCAGTGCTAGAGATCTAGCGGGAGGCCACGAGCAGTACTTC
many	TRBV7-2	-	TRBJ2-2	CASSPGVGELFF	TGTGCCAGCAGCCCGGGAGTCGGGGAGCTGTTTTTT
-	TRBV18	-	TRBJ2-4	CASSHGRVEAKNIQYF	TGTGCCAGCTCCCACGGTCGGGTGGAAGCCAAAAACATTCAGTACTTC
-	TRBV7-9	-	TRBJ2-7	CASSLEQAIYEQYF	TGTGCCAGCAGCCTAGAACAGGCTATATACGAGCAGTACTTC
few	TRBV3-1	-	TRBJ2-1	CASSLLLARNEQFF	TGTGCCAGCAGCCTCTTACTTGCCCGGAACGAGCAGTTCTTC
-	TRBV12-3/TRBV12-4	TRBD2	TRBJ2-2	CASRLAGGGLTGELFF	TGTGCCAGCAGGCTAGCGGGAGGTGGGCTCACCGGGGAGCTGTTTTTT
many	TRBV5-8	-	TRBJ1-5	CASSDWGGGNQPQHF	TGTGCCAGCAGCGATTGGGGGGGGGGCAATCAGCCCCAGCATTTT
many	TRBV7-2	-	TRBJ1-5	CASSLQVSNQPQHF	TGTGCCAGCAGCTTGCAGGTTAGCAATCAGCCCCAGCATTTT
-	TRBV7-6	TRBD2	TRBJ2-6	CASSYGLAGAKGGANVLTF	TGTGCCAGCAGCTACGGACTAGCGGGAGCTAAGGGTGGGGCCAACGTCCTGACTTTC
-	TRBV20-1	-	TRBJ2-7	CSARSHYEQYF	TGCAGTGCGCGATCACACTACGAGCAGTACTTC
-	TRBV28	TRBD2	TRBJ2-2	CASSLFVLAGETGELFF	TGTGCCAGCAGTTTATTTGTCCTAGCGGGAGAGACCGGGGAGCTGTTTTTT
few	TRBV6-2/TRBV6-3	TRBD1	TRBJ2-1	CASSAGTGGSNEQFF	TGTGCCAGCAGCGCCGGGACAGGAGGTAGCAATGAGCAGTTCTTC
-	TRBV6-5	TRBD2	TRBJ2-1	CASRPTSGRSYEQFF	TGTGCCAGCAGGCCGACTAGCGGGAGGTCGTATGAGCAGTTCTTC
few	TRBV5-1	-	TRBJ2-5	CASSSRDGETQYF	TGCGCCAGCAGTTCCCGGGACGGAGAGACCCAGTACTTC
-	TRBV4-2	-	TRBJ2-3	CASSQGTDHTTQYF	TGTGCCAGCAGCCAAGGAACAGACCATACAACGCAGTATTTT
few	TRBV10-3	-	TRBJ2-5	CAISDWGETQYF	TGTGCCATCAGTGACTGGGGGGAGACCCAGTACTTC
many	TRBV3-1	TRBD1	TRBJ2-7	CASSPSDRVSSYEQYF	TGTGCCAGCAGCCCCTCCGACAGGGTAAGCTCCTACGAGCAGTACTTC
-	TRBV20-1	-	TRBJ1-1	CSARDLNTEAFF	TGCAGTGCAAGGGACCTGAACACTGAAGCTTTCTTT
many	TRBV5-6	-	TRBJ2-1	CASSTNNEQFF	TGTGCCAGCAGCACGAACAATGAGCAGTTCTTC
few	TRBV11-1	TRBD1	TRBJ2-1	CASSLTDRDNEQFF	TGTGCCAGCAGCTTAACGGACAGGGACAATGAGCAGTTCTTC
-	TRBV7-2	-	TRBJ1-1	CASSFLQGFEAFF	TGTGCCAGCAGCTTCCTTCAAGGGTTTGAAGCTTTCTTT
-	TRBV20-1	-	TRBJ2-3	CSAILDSPTDTQYF	TGCAGTGCTATACTCGACTCCCCCACAGATACGCAGTATTTT
few	TRBV11-1	-	TRBJ2-1	CASSLRQDYYNEQFF	TGTGCCAGCAGCTTACGCCAGGACTATTACAATGAGCAGTTCTTC
-	TRBV28	TRBD1	TRBJ1-5	CASSFLRTGIQPQHF	TGTGCCAGCAGTTTCCTAAGGACAGGGATTCAGCCCCAGCATTTT
few	TRBV20-1	TRBD2	TRBJ2-5	CSASRGSGNQETQYF	TGCAGTGCTAGCCGTGGTAGCGGGAACCAAGAGACCCAGTACTTC
-	TRBV20-1	TRBD2	TRBJ2-5	CSASGGQETQCF	TGCAGTGCCAGCGGGGGTCAGGAGACCCAGTGCTTC
many	TRBV6-2/TRBV6-3	TRBD1	TRBJ2-7	CASNSGDRVHEQYF	TGTGCCAGCAATTCTGGGGACAGGGTCCACGAGCAGTACTTC
once	TRBV20-1	-	TRBJ2-1	CSASGDTYNKQFF	TGCAGTGCTAGCGGGGACACCTACAATAAGCAGTTCTTC